The source of this T cell receptor (beta chain) is a study of shared clonotypes between healthy human individuals. Whole-study context: The donors, two women and three men, were aged 18 to 49.

Using immunoSEQ multiplex PCR, the repertoire was profiled, and TCRdb retains in-frame clones only, with some absent. Of about 2.1 million clones in the sample, around 93% are singletons; the top ten hold around 1.7%. Positively selected for CCR7, the CD45RO-negative cells used as naive CD8 cells excluded terminally differentiated effector memory CD45RA+ cells. After removal of 5 bases from V and 4 bases from J, the junction contained 11 bases not matched to a gene. The germline CDR1 and CDR2 sequences are LNHNV and YYDKDF (reference sequence). This CDR3 is 15 amino acids long. The receptor comes from a man younger than 30 in good health. Some clones in this sample may be carry-over from other donors' samples. The sample consisted of naive CD8+ T cells from PBMCs. The gene calls are TRBV15 and TRBJ2-7; 7 positions agree with TRBD2. As DNA, the CDR3 is TGTGCCACCAGCGGCGGCGGGGGAGTTGGGTACGAGCAGTACTTC. It yields the protein CATSGGGGVGYEQYF.